This record covers a single TCR beta chain. Antigen: not known. Assay used: immunoSEQ multiplex PCR; TCRdb lists only in-frame clones, some missing. The data show tens of thousands of clones, 89% seen once. The sample is drawn from a study of T cell responses to AZD1222 COVID-19 vaccine. Study observations and caveats: The repertoires were collected only after the peak T cell response. At baseline, just five to seven AZD1222 recipients tested seropositive.

Trimming cost V 6 bases and J 5 bases; bases outside gene matches: 5. Germline CDR1 is SNHLY and CDR2 is FYNNEI. The CDR3 spans 13 residues. The source material was peripheral blood, sampled on day 0 of AZD1222 vaccination. The gene calls are TRBV2 and TRBJ1-2, with TRBD1 identical over 8 bases. This receptor was taken from an adult in good health. The CDR3 DNA reads as TGTGCCAGCAGGACAGGGGTCGGGTATGGCTACACCTTC. As protein: CASRTGVGYGYTF.